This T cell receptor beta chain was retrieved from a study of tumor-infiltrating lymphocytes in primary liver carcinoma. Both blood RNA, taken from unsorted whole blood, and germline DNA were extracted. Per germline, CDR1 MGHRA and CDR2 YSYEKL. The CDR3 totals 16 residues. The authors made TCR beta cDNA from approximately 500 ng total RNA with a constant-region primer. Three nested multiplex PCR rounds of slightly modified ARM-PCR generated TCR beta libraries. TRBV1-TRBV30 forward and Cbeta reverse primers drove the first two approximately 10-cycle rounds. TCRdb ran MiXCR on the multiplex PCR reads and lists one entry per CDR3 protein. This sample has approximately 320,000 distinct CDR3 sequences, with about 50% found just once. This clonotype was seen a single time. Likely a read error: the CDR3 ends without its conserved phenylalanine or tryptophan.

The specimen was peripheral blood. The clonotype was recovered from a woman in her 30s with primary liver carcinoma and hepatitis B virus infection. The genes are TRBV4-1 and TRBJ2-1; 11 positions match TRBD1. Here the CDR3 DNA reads TGCGCCAGCAGCCAAGATCCGGGACAGGGGGAGAATGGGCAGTTCTCC. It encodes CASSQDPGQGENGQFS.